One sample yielded the 7 T cell receptor beta chains listed below, sequenced in a study of early T cells in non-severe SARS-CoV-2 infection. TCRdb re-called the 5' RACE reads with MiXCR, one entry per CDR3 protein. The sample lists some 100,000 distinct CDR3 sequences, 14% to 15% occurring once. Sequenced material: whole blood. These receptors came from an adult who was a healthcare worker with PCR-confirmed SARS-CoV-2 infection or an uninfected control (not recorded which).

The chain uses TRBV3-1 and TRBJ1-1, with no clear D. Germline assignment: CDR1 LGHDT and CDR2 YNNKEL (reference sequence). The length of the CDR3 is 13 residues. The germline V and J ends were trimmed by 4 bases and 6 bases, with 12 bases remaining between them. DNA for the CDR3: TGTGCCAGCAGCCGGCCTACGAAGTCTGAAGCTTTCTTT. Translation gives CASSRPTKSEAFF.

The chain joins TRBV7-6 to TRBJ2-7, with no clear D. Trimming took off 10 bases at V and 0 bases at J, with 13 bases between the two ends. The germline CDR1 and CDR2 sequences are SGHVS and FNYEAQ. This CDR3 is 13 amino acids long. The DNA of the CDR3 is TGTGCCAACCATTTCACGGACTCCTACGAGCAGTACGTC. Its translation: CANHFTDSYEQYV.

This clonotype has more than one count but fewer than ten. The genes are TRBV9 and TRBJ2-3, with 10 nucleotides matching TRBD2. The CDR3 extends over 17 amino acids. Germline-derived CDR1 and CDR2 are SGDLS and YYNGEE. V lost 2 bases to trimming and J lost 9 bases; unmatched junction nucleotides: 15. CDR3 DNA: TGTGCCAGCAGCGTGATCCCCGCCGGGACTAGCGACCTAACGCAGTATTTT. Protein product: CASSVIPAGTSDLTQYF. The complete variable domain, with remaining parts taken from reference TRBV9 and TRBJ2-3, reads DSGVTQTPKHLITATGQRVTLRCSPRSGDLSVYWYQQSLDQGLQFLIQYYNGEERAKGNILERFSAQQFPDLHSELNLSSLELGDSALYFCASSVIPAGTSDLTQYFGPGTRLTVL.

This sequence joins TRBV29-1 and TRBJ2-7; D possibly corresponds to TRBD1 (5 bases). The V end was cut by 1 base, the J end by 2 bases, with 15 bases between. Germline V gives CDR1 SQVTM, CDR2 ANQGSEA. The CDR3 is 15 residues long. The CDR3 DNA reads TGCAGCGTTGAAGGACAGCTAGGCCGCCCCTACGAGCAGTACGTC. Protein sequence: CSVEGQLGRPYEQYV.

The chain uses TRBV7-9 and TRBJ1-4; D is uncertain. Germline V gives CDR1 SEHNR, CDR2 FQNEAQ (reference sequence). V dropped 0 bases and J dropped 8 bases, with 4 bases sitting between them. This CDR3 has 12 amino acids. For the CDR3, the DNA is TGTGCCAGCAGCTTAGCGGTGGAAAAACTGTTTTTT. Amino acids: CASSLAVEKLFF.

Only a few counts were recorded for this clonotype. The V gene is TRBV5-1, the J gene TRBJ2-3; TRBD1 or TRBD2 may be the D gene (5 bases each). The germline V gene encodes CDR1 SGHRS and CDR2 YFSETQ. V shed 7 bases and J shed 0 bases, with 18 bases lying between them. The CDR3 totals 16 residues. The CDR3 coding sequence is TGCGCCAGCCGTCCAATCCAGGGACGGAGCACAGATACGCAGTATTTT. It specifies CASRPIQGRSTDTQYF.

The V and J genes are TRBV6-2 or TRBV6-3 and TRBJ2-2; D might be TRBD1 (6 bases). The CDR3 has 15 residues. Germline-derived CDR1 and CDR2 are MNHEY and SVGEGT. Trimming pared 2 bases from V and 3 bases from J, leaving 10 bases between. CDR3 loop: CASSYRRGDTGELFF. The CDR3 region has the DNA TGTGCCAGCAGTTACCGCAGGGGTGACACCGGGGAGCTGTTTTTT.